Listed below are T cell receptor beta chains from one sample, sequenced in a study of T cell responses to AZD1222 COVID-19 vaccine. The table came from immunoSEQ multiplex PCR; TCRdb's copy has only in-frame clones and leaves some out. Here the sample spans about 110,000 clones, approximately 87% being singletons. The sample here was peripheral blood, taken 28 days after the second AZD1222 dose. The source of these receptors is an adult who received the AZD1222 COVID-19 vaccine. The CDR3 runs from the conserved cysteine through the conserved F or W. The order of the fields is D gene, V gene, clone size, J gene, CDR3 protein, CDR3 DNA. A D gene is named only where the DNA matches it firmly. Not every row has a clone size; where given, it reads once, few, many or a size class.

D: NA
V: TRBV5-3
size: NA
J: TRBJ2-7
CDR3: CARSLEGLNEQYF
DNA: TGTGCCAGAAGCTTGGAGGGCCTAAACGAGCAGTACTTC

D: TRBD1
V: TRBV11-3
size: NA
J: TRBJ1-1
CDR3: CASSSQGGTEAFF
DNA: TGTGCCAGCAGCTCACAGGGGGGCACTGAAGCTTTCTTT

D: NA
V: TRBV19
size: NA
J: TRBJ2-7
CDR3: CASMDTNEQYF
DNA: TGTGCCAGTATGGATACCAACGAGCAGTACTTC

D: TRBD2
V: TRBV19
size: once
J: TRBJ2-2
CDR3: CASSIDGLAGENTGELFF
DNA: TGTGCCAGTAGTATAGATGGCCTAGCGGGGGAGAACACCGGGGAGCTGTTTTTT

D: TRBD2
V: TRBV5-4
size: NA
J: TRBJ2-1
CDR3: CASSLDLLATDNEQFF
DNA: TGTGCCAGCAGCTTGGATTTACTAGCGACAGACAATGAGCAGTTCTTC

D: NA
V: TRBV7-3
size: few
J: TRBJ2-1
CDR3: CASSPRQNNEQFF
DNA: TGTGCCAGCAGCCCCCGACAGAACAATGAGCAGTTCTTC

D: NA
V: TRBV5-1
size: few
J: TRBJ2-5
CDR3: CASSTRSGTQYF
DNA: TGCGCCAGCAGCACGAGGTCGGGGACCCAGTACTTC

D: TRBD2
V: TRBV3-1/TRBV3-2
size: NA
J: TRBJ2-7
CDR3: CASSQDSAGEPWGKQYF
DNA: TGTGCCAGCAGCCAAGATTCAGCGGGAGAGCCCTGGGGTAAGCAGTACTTC

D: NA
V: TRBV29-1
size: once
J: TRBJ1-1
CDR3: CSVGLRNTEAFF
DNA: TGCAGCGTTGGGCTGAGGAACACTGAAGCTTTCTTT

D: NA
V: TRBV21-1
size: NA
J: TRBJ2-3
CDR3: CASSKVSPWASGGVTDTQYF
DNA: TGTGCCAGCAGCAAAGTTTCCCCTTGGGCTAGCGGGGGGGTAACAGATACGCAGTATTTT

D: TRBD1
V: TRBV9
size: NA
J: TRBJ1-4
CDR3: CASSAQGATTLNEKLFF
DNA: TGTGCCAGCAGCGCCCAGGGGGCCACAACTTTGAATGAAAAACTGTTTTTT

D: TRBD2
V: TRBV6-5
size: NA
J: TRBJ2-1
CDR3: CASSRGEDNEQFF
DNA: TGTGCCAGCAGTCGGGGGGAGGACAATGAGCAGTTCTTC

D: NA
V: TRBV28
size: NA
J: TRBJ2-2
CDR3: CASIPPHGTGNTGELFF
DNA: TGTGCCAGCATTCCACCCCACGGCACAGGGAACACCGGGGAGCTGTTTTTT

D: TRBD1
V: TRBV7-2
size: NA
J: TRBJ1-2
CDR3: CASKNRGGGYTF
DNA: TGTGCCAGCAAGAACAGGGGGGGTGGCTACACCTTC

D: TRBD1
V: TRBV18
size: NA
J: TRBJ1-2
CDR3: CASSSGQENYGYTF
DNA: TGTGCCAGCTCATCCGGACAGGAGAACTATGGCTACACCTTC